This T cell receptor (beta chain) was retrieved from a study of PD-1 blockade in classical Hodgkin lymphoma. Produced via immunoSEQ multiplex PCR; TCRdb's table is partial and in-frame only. This sample has around 13,000 clones, with 80% to 90% found just once. Noted time point: cycle 4 day 1 (C4D1), after around six weeks of nivolumab. Relapses following autologous stem cell transplantation were seen in all patients, with brentuximab vedotin exposure varying. The CDR3 totals 15 residues. The V segment lost 6 bases and the J segment 6 bases; nucleotides outside the gene matches: 11. Germline lookup yields CDR1 LGHNT and CDR2 FRNRAP.

This sequence originates from a human donor with classical Hodgkin lymphoma. The J gene is TRBJ1-3, the V gene TRBV12-5; 7 bases agree with TRBD1. The sequences come from peripheral blood mononuclear cells (PBMCs), collected before the fourth cycle of nivolumab. The chain's CDR3 is CASGPRTGSINTIYF. The CDR3 nucleotides are TGTGCTAGTGGCCCCCGGACAGGTTCAATAAACACCATATATTTT.